The 8 T cell receptor beta chains below come from one sample, sequenced in a study of cytomegalovirus exposure and HLA in healthy donors (dated by TCRdb to about 2017). Receptors were amplified or captured by the immunoSEQ multiplex PCR assay. A mixture of 60 forward primers for TCR Vbeta segments and 13 reverse primers for TCR Jbeta segments was used in the multiplex PCR. TCRdb carries this immuneACCESS record with in-frame sequences only. Its versions omit some clonotypes, under half of them owing to an unresolved V gene in the studies checked, with the rest unexplained. In this sample the table shows 90,000 or so clones, around 84% of which occur a single time. Together, the top ten hold 2.5% to 4% of the sample. Sequencing used PBMCs. These receptor sequences come from a woman aged 40 to 50 in good health and CMV-seronegative.

The V gene is TRBV6-1, the J gene TRBJ2-5; 7 bases agree with TRBD1. Matching the DNA end better, TRBJ2-7 makes the J call doubtful. Germline V CDR1 and CDR2: MNHNS, SASEGT. The length of the CDR3 is 14 residues. CDR3 bases: TGTGCCAGCAGCGACAGAGGACAGGACTACGAGCAGTACTTC. As protein: CASSDRGQDYEQYF.

The chain joins TRBV11-3 to TRBJ2-2; 7 bases match TRBD2. This CDR3 has 15 residues. Per the germline V gene, CDR1 is SGHNT and CDR2 is YENEEA. Trimming cost V 2 bases and J 6 bases; bases outside gene matches: 6. The CDR3 bases are TGTGCCAGCAGCTTATCGGGAGGTGGACCCGGGGAGCTGTTTTTT. The encoded protein is CASSLSGGGPGELFF.

The rearrangement uses TRBV6-4 and TRBJ2-2, with D possibly matching TRBD1 (6 bases). This CDR3 contains 14 residues. Germline values: CDR1 MRHNA, CDR2 SNTAGT. Deletions cut 6 bases from V and 3 bases from J, with 11 bases between. The CDR3 nucleotides read TGTGCCAGCAGAATTAACAGGGACACCGGGGAGCTGTTTTTT. It codes for CASRINRDTGELFF.

The chain employs TRBV15 and TRBJ1-1; 10 nucleotides agree with TRBD1. Germline V gene data show CDR1 as LNHNV and CDR2 as YYDKDF (reference sequence). V gave up 1 base and J gave up 1 base; unmatched junction bases: 3. This CDR3 region has 16 residues. The CDR3 DNA reads as TGTGCCACCAGCAGAGGGGACAGGGGATGGAACACTGAAGCTTTCTTT. Protein product: CATSRGDRGWNTEAFF. Looking up the rest from reference TRBV15 and TRBJ1-1 gives the full variable domain: DAMVIQNPRYQVTQFGKPVTLSCSQTLNHNVMYWYQQKSSQAPKLLFHYYDKDFNNEADTPDNFQSRRPNTSFCFLDIRSPGLGDTAMYLCATSRGDRGWNTEAFFGQGTRLTVV.

The chain has TRBV6-5 and TRBJ2-1, with 7 positions matching TRBD2. The V gene end was trimmed by 0 bases and the J gene end by 5 bases; junction bases not matched to a gene: 7. This CDR3 spans 16 amino acids. Germline V gene lookup returns CDR1 MNHEY and CDR2 SVGAGI. DNA for the CDR3: TGTGCCAGCAGTTACTCAGGAAGCGGGATACACAATGAGCAGTTCTTC. Its protein is CASSYSGSGIHNEQFF.

The chain combines TRBV5-6 with TRBJ2-1, with TRBD2 matching over 11 bases. CDR3 length: 17 residues. After removal of 2 bases from V and 8 bases from J, the junction contained 12 bases not matched to a gene. CDR1 SGHDT and CDR2 YYEEEE come from the germline V gene. CDR3 nucleotides: TGTGCCAGCAGCTTTCGGACTAGCGGGTTTATAGTCCATGAGCAGTTCTTC. This encodes CASSFRTSGFIVHEQFF.

In this sample, this clone turned up a few times. V usage is TRBV4-2 and J usage is TRBJ1-1, with 8 bases aligning to TRBD1. CDR3 length equals 14 residues. The germline V gene has CDR1 LGHNA and CDR2 YNFKEQ. Unmatched junction bases numbered 4, after V lost 3 bases and J lost 4 bases. The CDR3 loop is CASSQDRVGTEAFF. The CDR3, as DNA: TGTGCCAGCAGCCAGGACAGGGTAGGCACTGAAGCTTTCTTT.

The chain couples TRBV11-2 to TRBJ2-1, with TRBD1 matching over 7 bases. The CDR3 has 14 residues. Losses at the gene ends were 5 bases for V and 8 bases for J; bases not matched to a gene: 9. The V gene's germline CDR1 is SGHAT and CDR2 FQNNGV. The CDR3 bases are TGTGCCAGCAGCCTTGTGACAGGGATGGATGAGCAGTTCTTC. Its protein is CASSLVTGMDEQFF.